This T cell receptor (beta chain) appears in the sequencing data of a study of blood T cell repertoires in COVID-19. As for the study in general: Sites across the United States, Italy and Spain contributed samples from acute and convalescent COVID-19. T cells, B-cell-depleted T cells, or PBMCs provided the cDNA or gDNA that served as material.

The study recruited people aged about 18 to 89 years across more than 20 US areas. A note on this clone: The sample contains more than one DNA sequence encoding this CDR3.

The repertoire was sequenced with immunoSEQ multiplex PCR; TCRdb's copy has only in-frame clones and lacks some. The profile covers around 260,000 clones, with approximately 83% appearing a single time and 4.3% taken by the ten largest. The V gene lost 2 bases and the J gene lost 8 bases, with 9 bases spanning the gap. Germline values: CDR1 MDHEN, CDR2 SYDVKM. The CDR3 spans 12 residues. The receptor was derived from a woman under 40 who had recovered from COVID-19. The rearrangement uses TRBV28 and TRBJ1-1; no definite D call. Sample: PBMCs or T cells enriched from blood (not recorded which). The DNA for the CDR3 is TGTGCCAGCAGTTTAGGTCGGAGCGAAGCTTTCTTT. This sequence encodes CASSLGRSEAFF. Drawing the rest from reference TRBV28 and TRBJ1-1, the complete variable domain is DVKVTQSSRYLVKRTGEKVFLECVQDMDHENMFWYRQDPGLGLRLIYFSYDVKMKEKGDIPEGYSVSREKKERFSLILESASTNQTSMYLCASSLGRSEAFFGQGTRLTVV.